This paragraph reports one T cell receptor (beta chain). These data belong to a study of blood T cell repertoires in COVID-19. Profiled with immunoSEQ multiplex PCR; TCRdb holds only in-frame clones, not every one. The data show 100,000 or so clones, less than 85% seen once. The CDR3 is made up of 15 amino acids. Germline CDR1 and CDR2: SGHKS and YYEKEE (reference sequence). The ends lost 4 bases at V and 0 bases at J; junction bases unmatched: 7. The chain recombines TRBV5-5 with TRBJ2-7, with TRBD1 matching 7 bases. The receptor's source is a woman aged 55-69 years with acute or convalescent COVID-19. Source material: peripheral blood. The CDR3 reads CASSPLTGSSYEQYF. The CDR3 DNA follows: TGTGCCAGCAGCCCGTTGACAGGGAGCTCCTACGAGCAGTACTTC.